A selection of T cell receptor beta chains follows, all from one sample in a study of T cells in Graves' hyperthyroidism and ophthalmopathy. Each CDR3 protein gets one entry after TCRdb re-called the multiplex PCR reads with MiXCR. The sample includes under 800,000 distinct CDR3 sequences, around 15% of them seen just once. Sequenced sample: blood. The receptors stem from a woman between 18 and 29 years old with Graves' hyperthyroidism. Each CDR3 is given with its conserved first and last residue. Fields, in order: D gene, V gene, J gene, CDR3 protein. The D gene is left open where the match is weak.

-,TRBV9,TRBJ1-2,CASSVVSGYGYTF
-,TRBV28,TRBJ1-6,CASIGWAATGNSPLHF
TRBD2,TRBV6-6,TRBJ2-1,CASSYGPTSALGNEQFF
TRBD2,TRBV7-2,TRBJ2-3,CASSLGLAGTSTDTQYF
-,TRBV9,TRBJ2-7,CASSVTYPLYEQYF
-,TRBV5-1,TRBJ2-6,CASSLIFSGANVLTF
TRBD1,TRBV5-1,TRBJ1-6,CASSPLAGTENSPLHF
TRBD2,TRBV6-1,TRBJ2-7,CASSDSEGTSGAYSYEQYF
TRBD2,TRBV20-1,TRBJ2-1,CSAAGTSGMKQFF
-,TRBV27,TRBJ1-5,CASSPTQGHQPQHF
-,TRBV5-1,TRBJ1-1,CASSFGGNSEAFF
-,TRBV6-2/TRBV6-3,TRBJ2-7,CASKLLARSYEQYF
TRBD2,TRBV2,TRBJ2-3,CASSPILRGSTDTQYF
-,TRBV6-2/TRBV6-3,TRBJ1-1,CASSGRDAMNTEAFF
TRBD2,TRBV6-1,TRBJ2-7,CASSPRTSGRVHEQYF
-,TRBV20-1,TRBJ2-7,CSASTRAPVYEQYF
-,TRBV20-1,TRBJ2-7,CSARDSERGPWQYF
-,TRBV27,TRBJ2-7,CASSLSPTSYEQYF
TRBD1,TRBV3-1,TRBJ2-7,CASSHPPGQGGYEQYF
-,TRBV4-3,TRBJ1-4,CASSGQSATNEKLFF
TRBD2,TRBV2,TRBJ2-1,CASAVGGGQFF
-,TRBV20-1,TRBJ2-5,CSAEGGGETQYF
TRBD2,TRBV18,TRBJ2-1,CASSPRTSGRVEQFF
-,TRBV12-3/TRBV12-4,TRBJ2-7,CASSSNSYEQYF
-,TRBV6-2/TRBV6-3,TRBJ2-7,CASRDSGTYEQYF
TRBD1,TRBV7-8,TRBJ1-6,CASSLVGQGAFNNSPLHF
TRBD2,TRBV18,TRBJ2-7,CASSPLTGLAVAYEQYF
-,TRBV20-1,TRBJ2-7,CSACRGGGAGEQYF
TRBD2,TRBV20-1,TRBJ2-7,CSAEAASGEYEQYF
TRBD1,TRBV27,TRBJ1-2,CASKGGDRGDPYGYTF
-,TRBV7-8,TRBJ1-2,CASSPEAYPHGYTF
TRBD2,TRBV10-3,TRBJ2-1,CAISGPSGSDEQFF
-,TRBV12-3/TRBV12-4,TRBJ1-1,CASSRQANTEAFF
-,TRBV7-9,TRBJ2-5,CASSETGRETQYF
TRBD1,TRBV20-1,TRBJ2-5,CSAKTGSSQETQYF
-,TRBV4-2,TRBJ2-1,CASSQEVGMYNEQFF
-,TRBV9,TRBJ1-1,CASSADPSDRANTEAFF
-,TRBV6-5,TRBJ1-1,CASSYSAWDHRSEAFF
-,TRBV20-1,TRBJ2-5,CSARDPAAALQETQYF
-,TRBV2,TRBJ2-3,CASSEVPDTQYF
-,TRBV2,TRBJ2-1,CASSERSLNEQFF
TRBD2,TRBV11-2,TRBJ2-3,CASSPRLAGGNADTQYF
-,TRBV28,TRBJ1-6,CASSLQIASPLHF
-,TRBV11-1,TRBJ2-7,CASSDESTGPYEQYF
TRBD2,TRBV7-2,TRBJ2-7,CASSDLAGGPREQYF
-,TRBV4-2,TRBJ1-2,CASSQVGTDYGYTF
TRBD2,TRBV4-2,TRBJ2-1,CASSQDRPGSFSGYNEQFF
TRBD2,TRBV12-3/TRBV12-4,TRBJ2-1,CASRGTSGSSYNEQFF
-,TRBV7-9,TRBJ2-2,CASSLARGNTGELFF